This T cell receptor beta chain was profiled in a study of control samples from healthy donors and cancer patients (dated by TCRdb to the early 2020s). Library preparation used the immunoSEQ multiplex PCR assay. Not all clones reach the TCRdb copy of this immuneACCESS table, which keeps in-frame sequences only. Checked studies attribute under half of the gap to unresolved V genes and leave the rest unexplained. The sample contains about 83,000 clones, 90% to 95% of them found a single time. The biggest ten clones account for roughly 14% of the sample. The junction carries 10 bases between V and J, which are trimmed by 2 bases and 5 bases respectively. The germline V gene provides CDR1 SGHTA and CDR2 FQGNSA. From its cysteine to its phenylalanine, the CDR3 spans 13 amino acids. This entry keeps only the CDR3 DNA: 39 bases, framed from base 1. To note about this clone: It has no known antigen specificity. Base qualities are not recorded, but no much larger clone differs from it by a single base.

Sequencing used blood. The sequence was obtained from a man younger than 45 in good health. The chain is made from TRBV7-2 and TRBJ2-7, and TRBD1 may be the D gene, going by 6 matching bases. The CDR3 in this case is CASSLYRDDEQYF. At the DNA level, the sequence is TGTGCCAGCAGCTTATACAGGGACGACGAGCAGTACTTC.